This T cell receptor (beta chain) was recorded in a study of cytomegalovirus exposure and HLA in healthy donors. Study overall: The approximately 120 validation repertoires, a later analysis reported, used the same platform as the approximately 670 first-cohort repertoires.

Generated by immunoSEQ multiplex PCR, the TCRdb table keeps only in-frame clones and is missing some. Here the sample spans 300,000 to 350,000 clones, roughly 87% being singletons. The V gene end was trimmed by 3 bases and the J gene end by 6 bases; junction bases not matched to a gene: 6. This CDR3 has 14 residues. CDR1 is SGHNT and CDR2 is YENEEA in the germline V gene. The chain recombines TRBV11-3 with TRBJ2-3; 7 nucleotides agree with TRBD2. Specimen: PBMCs. This sequence originates from a man in his thirties or forties in good health and CMV-seronegative. CDR3 region: CASSLGGARDTQYF. The CDR3 coding sequence is TGTGCCAGCAGCTTGGGAGGGGCCCGGGATACGCAGTATTTT.